This T cell receptor beta chain emerged from a study of shared clonotypes between healthy human individuals (TCRdb year 2020). Study-wide context: The cohort comprised a couple of women and a few men aged 18 to 49 years. Leukapheresis yielded between about 0.94 and 9 billion PBMCs per donor. Per donor, three plates each were used for CD4 naive and CD4 memory, two for CD8 naive, and one for CD8 memory. To estimate repertoire size and how much clonotype sharing occurs between individuals, the study deeply sequenced the blood TCR repertoires of about 5 healthy adults. To increase sequencing depth and limit assay-specific biases, TCR repertoire library preparation and sequencing were carried out by different laboratories using diverse techniques.

Using the deep immunoSEQ assay, multiplex PCR amplified TCR CDR3 regions from genomic DNA. Extracted genomic DNA from each cell subset was spread evenly across all wells of several immunoSEQ 96-well plates, with each plate serving as a replicate. For sorted subsets, around 200 ng genomic DNA, equal to 30,000 or so T cell genomes, was loaded into each replicate PCR. Purified libraries were measured with a Qubit 3.0 fluorometer, size-checked on a Bioanalyzer 2100, and measured again with the KAPA Library Quantification kit. Every immunoSEQ 96-well plate was sequenced on a dedicated single-read 150-cycle Illumina NextSeq 550 flow cell. The authors' analysis ran thus. Because the immunoSEQ output included only junctional sequences and no quality scores, the filtering could not be the same as the filtering used for full-length reads. Sequences were annotated with PyIR, a Python wrapper for IgBLAST v1.9, and V/J genes and CDR3 were assigned using IMGT germline references. Reads with weak V/J assignments (E-value above 1e-6), missing CDR3, stop codons, out-of-frame junctions, or ambiguous translated residues were removed. V3J clonotypes were defined as sequences sharing an identical inferred V gene, J gene, and CDR3 amino acid sequence. Percentage overlap between repertoires was computed as shared unique clonotypes divided by the size of the smaller repertoire. Repertoire richness was assessed with RTK rarefaction, the Chao1 estimator, and Recon v2.1 estimates of unobserved clonotypes. Generation probabilities were computed with OLGA for all TCRbeta clonotypes obtained by the gDNA method from a handful of donors. Not all clones reach the TCRdb copy of this immuneACCESS table, which keeps in-frame sequences only. Checked studies attribute under half of the gap to unresolved V genes and leave the rest unexplained. Clone size and the V and J calls come from that table; the DNA yielded D and trimming. This sample holds approximately 1,500,000 clones; about 98% were observed only once. Jointly, the top ten make up 0.4% to 0.45% of the sample.

Measured from the cysteine to the phenylalanine, the CDR3 is 14 residues long. Only CDR3 DNA is held: 42 bases, read in frame from base 1. Cut back by 0 bases and 1 base, the V and J ends lie 6 bases apart. The germline V gene (reference sequence) supplies CDR1 SGHKS and CDR2 YYEKEE. About this clone: It lacks a known antigen. Within one base of it there is no much larger clone, and no base qualities were kept.

The donors were healthy, HIV-negative adults who had no recently reported acute infections or vaccinations. All donors were Caucasian adults living in Nashville, Tennessee, USA. CD4+ T cells were enriched by magnetic negative selection; naive cells were then positively selected on CD45RA, and the negative fraction formed the memory subset. Blood was collected by leukapheresis, and PBMCs were isolated by Ficoll-Histopaque density gradient centrifugation and then cryopreserved in liquid nitrogen vapor phase. Purity and quantity of every magnetically sorted T cell population were checked by analytical flow cytometry. Genomic DNA was isolated from each sorted fraction and quantified by UV absorbance on a Nanodrop 2000c. Paper-wide results and their limitations: Only blood was sampled, and tissue TCR repertoires likely differ from those in blood. Pairwise subsampling indicated that sequencing depth was expected to affect the degree of clonotype sharing among donors. Higher generation probabilities were observed for clonotypes shared by all four sorted-subset donors than for non-shared clonotypes. Across a few donors, around 5% of naive CD4, more than 3% of naive CD8, around 2.1% of memory CD4, and around 0.4% of memory CD8 clonotypes were shared. Even with the large sequencing depth, rarefaction of the sorted-subset datasets indicated that sequencing was incomplete. Because the study included a small number of donors, the genetic and exposure-history diversity represented was limited. Naive subsets generally had larger estimated clonotype richness than memory subsets.

The clonotype was recovered from a man between 25 and 39 years old in good health. In this chain, TRBV5-5 is recombined with TRBJ2-3; the D gene assignment is ambiguous. Sequencing was carried out using naive CD4+ T cells sorted from blood. What this sample's cell subset or site label stands for: CD45RA+ positively selected. The nucleotides are TGTGCCAGCAGCTTGGGCGGACGCACAGATACGCAGTATTTT. It is translated as CASSLGGRTDTQYF.